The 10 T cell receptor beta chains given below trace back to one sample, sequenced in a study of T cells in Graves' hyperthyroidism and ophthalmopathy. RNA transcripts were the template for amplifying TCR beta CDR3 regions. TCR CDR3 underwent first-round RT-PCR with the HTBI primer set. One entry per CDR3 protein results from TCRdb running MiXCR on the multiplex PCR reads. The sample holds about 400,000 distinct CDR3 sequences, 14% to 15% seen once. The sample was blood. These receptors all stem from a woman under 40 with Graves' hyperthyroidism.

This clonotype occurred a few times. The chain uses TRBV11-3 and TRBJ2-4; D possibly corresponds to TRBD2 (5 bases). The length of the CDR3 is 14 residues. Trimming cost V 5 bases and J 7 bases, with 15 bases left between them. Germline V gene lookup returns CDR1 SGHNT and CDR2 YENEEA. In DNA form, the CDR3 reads TGTGCCAGCAGCCCGGCGCCTGGGAGCAACATTCAGTACTTC. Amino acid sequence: CASSPAPGSNIQYF.

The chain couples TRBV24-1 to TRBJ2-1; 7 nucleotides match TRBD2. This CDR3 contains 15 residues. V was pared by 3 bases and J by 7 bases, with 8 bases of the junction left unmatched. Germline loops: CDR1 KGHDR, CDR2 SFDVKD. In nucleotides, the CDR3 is TGTGCCACCAGTGATATGTGGGAGGGCCGGAATGAGCAGTTCTTC. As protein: CATSDMWEGRNEQFF.

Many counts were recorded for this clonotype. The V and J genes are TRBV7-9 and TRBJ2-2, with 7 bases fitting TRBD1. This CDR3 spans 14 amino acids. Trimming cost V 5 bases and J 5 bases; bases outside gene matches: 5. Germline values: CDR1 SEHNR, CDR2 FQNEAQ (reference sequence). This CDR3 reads CASSRQGGTGELFF. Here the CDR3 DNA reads TGTGCCAGCAGCAGACAGGGCGGGACCGGGGAGCTGTTTTTT. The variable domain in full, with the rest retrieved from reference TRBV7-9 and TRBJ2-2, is DTGVSQNPRHKITKRGQNVTFRCDPISEHNRLYWYRQTLGQGPEFLTYFQNEAQLEKSRLLSDRFSAERPKGSFSTLEIQRTEQGDSAMYLCASSRQGGTGELFFGEGSRLTVL.

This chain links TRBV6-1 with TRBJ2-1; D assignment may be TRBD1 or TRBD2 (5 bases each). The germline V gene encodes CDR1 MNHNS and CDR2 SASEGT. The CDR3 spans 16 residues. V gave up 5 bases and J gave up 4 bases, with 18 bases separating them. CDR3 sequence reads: CASSSPPGRPYNEQFF. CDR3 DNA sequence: TGTGCCAGCAGTTCTCCCCCGGGACGGCCGTACAATGAGCAGTTCTTC.

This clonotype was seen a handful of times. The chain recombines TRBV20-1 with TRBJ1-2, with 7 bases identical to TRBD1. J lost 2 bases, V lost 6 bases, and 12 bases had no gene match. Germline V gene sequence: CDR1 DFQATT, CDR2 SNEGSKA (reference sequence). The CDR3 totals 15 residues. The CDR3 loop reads CSAKPRQGPNYGYTF. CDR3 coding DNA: TGCAGTGCAAAGCCCCGACAGGGCCCCAACTATGGCTACACCTTC.

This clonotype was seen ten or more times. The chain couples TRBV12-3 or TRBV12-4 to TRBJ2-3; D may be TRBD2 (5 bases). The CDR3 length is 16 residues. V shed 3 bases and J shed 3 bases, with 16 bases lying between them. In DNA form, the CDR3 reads TGTGCCAGCAGTTTGGGCAGGCACCGGGGTACAGATACGCAGTATTTT. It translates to CASSLGRHRGTDTQYF.

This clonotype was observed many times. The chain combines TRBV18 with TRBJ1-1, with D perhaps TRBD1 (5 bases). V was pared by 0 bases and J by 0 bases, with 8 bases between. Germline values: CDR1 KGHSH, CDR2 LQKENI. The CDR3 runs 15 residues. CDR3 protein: CASSPPGRMNTEAFF. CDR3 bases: TGTGCCAGCTCACCACCGGGACGGATGAACACTGAAGCTTTCTTT.

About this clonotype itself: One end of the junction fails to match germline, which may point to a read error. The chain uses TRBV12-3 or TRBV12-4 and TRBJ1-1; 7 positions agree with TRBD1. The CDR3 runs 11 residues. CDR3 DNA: TGTACCAGCAGCCAAGGGGGCAGTTGCTTCTTT. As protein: CTSSQGGSCFF.

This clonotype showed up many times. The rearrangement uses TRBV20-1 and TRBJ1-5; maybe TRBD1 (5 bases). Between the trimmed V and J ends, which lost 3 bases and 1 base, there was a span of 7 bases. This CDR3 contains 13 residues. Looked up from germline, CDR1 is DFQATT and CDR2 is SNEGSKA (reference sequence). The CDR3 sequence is CSASRESNQPQHF. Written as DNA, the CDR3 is TGCAGTGCTAGCAGGGAGAGCAATCAGCCCCAGCATTTT.

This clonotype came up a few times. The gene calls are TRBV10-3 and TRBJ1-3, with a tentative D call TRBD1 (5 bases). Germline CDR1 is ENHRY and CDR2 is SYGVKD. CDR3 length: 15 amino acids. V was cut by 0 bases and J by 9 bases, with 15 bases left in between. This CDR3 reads CAISESTGPQGTIYF. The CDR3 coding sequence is TGTGCCATCAGTGAGTCGACGGGGCCCCAAGGCACCATATATTTT.